This T cell receptor beta chain came from a study of cytomegalovirus exposure and HLA in healthy donors. Study-wide points: Accurate predictions that matched the HLA-A and HLA-B alleles of most subjects were reportedly made from TCR beta sequences.

This CDR3 is built from 13 residues. The V end lost 7 bases, the J end lost 2 bases, and 13 bases lay between the germline ends. CDR1 is SQVTM and CDR2 is ANQGSEA in the germline V gene. The PCR made use of 60 Vbeta and 13 Jbeta primers. Repertoires were generated with immunoSEQ multiplex PCR, while TCRdb's copy carries only in-frame clones and drops some. The sample holds approximately 150,000 clones, 80% seen once. Regarding this clone: Its specificity is not known.

The chain combines TRBV29-1 with TRBJ2-3, with a weak D call TRBD1 (6 bases). Sequenced sample: PBMCs. The TCR originated in a man between 35 and 55 years old in good health and CMV-seronegative. The CDR3 loop reads CSAGQGSTDTQYF. For the CDR3, the DNA is TGCAGCGCTGGCCAGGGGTCCACAGATACGCAGTATTTT.